Following are 11 T cell receptor beta chains from one sample sequenced in a study of blood T cells in healthy people across ages (dated by TCRdb to the mid-2010s). Libraries were constructed by 5' RACE. Sequencing was carried out with an Illumina HiSeq 2500. The second PCR ran for about 7 to 11 cycles and used a J-beta primer mix along with a sample-barcoded 5' primer. TCRdb reran the public reads through fastp at Q25 and MiXCR, keeping productive beta chains. For every CDR3 protein sequence, its rows merge into one entry that carries the most common genes and DNA. The sample records some 640,000 distinct CDR3 sequences, roughly 31% of which are singletons. Clones ranked in the top ten supply 15% to 17% of the sample. The source material was blood. The receptor source for this set is a woman over 75 in good health.

This clonotype occurred many times. The CDR3 region has the DNA TGTGCCAGCAGCCAAGACGGGGCGGGCTATGGCTACACCTTC. Translated: CASSQDGAGYGYTF. The chain carries TRBV4-2 and TRBJ1-2, with a weak D call TRBD1 (5 bases). CDR3 length: 14 amino acids. Trimming pared 0 bases from V and 4 bases from J, leaving 9 bases between. Germline V gene sequence: CDR1 LGHNA, CDR2 YNFKEQ.

This clonotype was observed many times. The rearrangement uses TRBV5-1 and TRBJ2-3, with 9 bases fitting TRBD1. CDR1 is SGHRS, CDR2 YFSETQ, per germline. This CDR3 has 15 residues. V was pared by 3 bases and J by 5 bases, with 7 bases of the junction left unmatched. This CDR3 reads CASSSTGGIRDTQYF. CDR3 bases: TGCGCCAGCAGCTCCACAGGGGGCATTCGAGATACGCAGTATTTT.

This clonotype was seen ten or more times. The chain combines TRBV5-1 with TRBJ1-2; 9 bases agree with TRBD1. Germline CDR1 is SGHRS and CDR2 is YFSETQ. The CDR3 contains 15 residues. Unmatched junction bases numbered 6, after V lost 0 bases and J lost 6 bases. CDR3 bases: TGCGCCAGCAGCTTGGCCGGGACAGGGCTGGATGGCTACACCTTC. Protein: CASSLAGTGLDGYTF.

This clonotype was found a few times. A much larger clone differs from this one at a single base, so this may be a read error. The chain has TRBV10-2 and TRBJ1-2, with a possible D match to TRBD1 (6 bases). In germline, CDR1 is WSHSY, CDR2 SAAADI. CDR3 length equals 16 residues. Here the CDR3 DNA reads TGCGCCGGCAGTGACCTGGCAGGGGCGAGCAGCTATGGCTACACCTTC. This codes for CAGSDLAGASSYGYTF.

This clonotype has only one observation. This chain uses TRBV5-1 with TRBJ1-2; D may be TRBD1 (5 bases). CDR3 size: 14 residues. Trimming cost V 4 bases and J 5 bases, with 15 bases left between them. CDR1 and CDR2 (germline): SGHRS, YFSETQ. This CDR3 is CASSSSGLGYGYTF. In nucleotides, the CDR3 is TGCGCCAGCAGCAGCTCGGGACTGGGATATGGCTACACCTTC.

There are a few counts of this clonotype. The CDR3 nucleotides are TGTGCCAGCAGCTTTGGGGACTACAACACCGGGGAGCTGTTTTTT. This sequence encodes CASSFGDYNTGELFF. The gene calls are TRBV7-2 and TRBJ2-2; 7 bases agree with TRBD2. J gave up 2 bases and V 3 bases, and 3 bases lay outside the gene matches. Germline V gene sequence: CDR1 SGHTA, CDR2 FQGNSA. This CDR3 comprises 15 residues.

The gene calls are TRBV6-2 or TRBV6-3 and TRBJ2-5, with 9 bases identical to TRBD2. CDR1 MNHEY and CDR2 SVGEGT come from the germline V gene. This CDR3 is 17 amino acids long. V lost 2 bases and J lost 1; bases outside the gene matches: 8. For the CDR3, the DNA is TGTGCCAGCAGTTACCGACTAGCGGCCCGGACCCAAGAGACCCAGTACTTC. It yields the protein CASSYRLAARTQETQYF.

J is TRBJ1-1 and V is TRBV6-4; maybe TRBD1 (5 bases). This CDR3 comprises 14 residues. Deletions cut 3 bases from V and 6 bases from J, with 14 bases between. Germline values: CDR1 MRHNA, CDR2 SNTAGT. CDR3: CASSEDTQSAEAFF. The DNA of the CDR3 is TGTGCCAGCAGTGAGGACACCCAGTCCGCTGAAGCTTTCTTT.

Concerning this clonotype itself: This may arise from a read error, as a much more abundant clone is one base away. The rearrangement uses TRBV27 and TRBJ2-4; 10 positions match TRBD1. Per germline, CDR1 MNHEY and CDR2 SMNVEV (reference sequence). The CDR3 runs 15 residues. The V segment lost 0 bases and the J segment 6 bases; nucleotides outside the gene matches: 2. CDR3 bases: TGTGCCAGCAGTTTATCGGGACAGGGGCGAAACATTCAGTACTTC. It codes for CASSLSGQGRNIQYF.

Details on this clonotype: A much larger clone lies one base from this, so it may be a read error. CDR3 DNA: TGTGCCAGCAGCTCAGGCGCCGAGGCGGGGGGGTCATACAATGAGCAGTTCTTC. It translates to CASSSGAEAGGSYNEQFF. V is TRBV7-8 and J is TRBJ2-1; 9 nucleotides agree with TRBD2. After removal of 4 bases from V and 4 bases from J, the junction contained 14 bases not matched to a gene. The CDR3 totals 18 residues. The germline gives CDR1 SGHVS, CDR2 FQNEAQ.

In its sample, this clonotype was seen many times. This CDR3 reads CSARAASRYEQYF. CDR3 nucleotide sequence: TGCAGTGCTAGAGCTGCCAGCCGCTACGAGCAGTACTTC. The chain combines TRBV20-1 with TRBJ2-7, with no clear D. CDR1 is DFQATT, CDR2 SNEGSKA, per germline (reference sequence). Deletions cut 1 base from V and 3 bases from J, with 10 bases between. CDR3 size: 13 residues.